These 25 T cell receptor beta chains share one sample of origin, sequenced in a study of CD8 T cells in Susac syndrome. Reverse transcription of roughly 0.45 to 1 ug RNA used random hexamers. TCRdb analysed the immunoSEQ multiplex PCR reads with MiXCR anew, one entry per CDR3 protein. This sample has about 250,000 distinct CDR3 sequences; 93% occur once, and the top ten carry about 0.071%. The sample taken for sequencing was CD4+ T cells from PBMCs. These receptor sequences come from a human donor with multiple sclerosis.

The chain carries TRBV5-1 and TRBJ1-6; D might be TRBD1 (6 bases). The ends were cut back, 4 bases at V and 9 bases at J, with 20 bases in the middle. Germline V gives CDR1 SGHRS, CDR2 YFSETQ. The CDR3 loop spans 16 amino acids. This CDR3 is CASSRDAGGGGSPLHF. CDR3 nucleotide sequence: TGCGCCAGCAGCCGGGACGCCGGGGGCGGAGGTTCACCCCTCCACTTT.

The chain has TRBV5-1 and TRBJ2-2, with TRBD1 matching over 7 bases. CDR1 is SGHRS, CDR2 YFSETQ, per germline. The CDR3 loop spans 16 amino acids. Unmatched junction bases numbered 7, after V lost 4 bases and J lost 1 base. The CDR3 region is CASSPRTGKNTGELFF. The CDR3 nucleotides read TGCGCCAGCAGCCCGAGGACAGGAAAGAACACCGGGGAGCTGTTTTTT.

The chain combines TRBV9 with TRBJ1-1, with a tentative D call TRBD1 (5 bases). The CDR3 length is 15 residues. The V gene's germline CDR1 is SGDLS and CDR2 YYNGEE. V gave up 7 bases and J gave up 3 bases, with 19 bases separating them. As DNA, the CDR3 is TGTGCCAGCGAGGGGCTCGGGAAGGCAGACACTGAAGCTTTCTTT. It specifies CASEGLGKADTEAFF.

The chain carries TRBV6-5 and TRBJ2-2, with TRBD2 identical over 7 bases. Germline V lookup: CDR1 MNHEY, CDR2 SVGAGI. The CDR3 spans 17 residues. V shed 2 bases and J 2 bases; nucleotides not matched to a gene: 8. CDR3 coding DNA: TGTGCCAGCAGTTACGAGGGCGGGGGAACTAACACCGGGGAGCTGTTTTTT. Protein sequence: CASSYEGGGTNTGELFF.

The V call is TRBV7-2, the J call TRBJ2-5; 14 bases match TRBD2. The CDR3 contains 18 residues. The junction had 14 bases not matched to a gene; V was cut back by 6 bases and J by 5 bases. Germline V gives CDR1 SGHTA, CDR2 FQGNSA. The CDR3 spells CASRKERGLAGVQETQYF. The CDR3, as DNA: TGTGCCAGCAGGAAAGAGCGGGGACTAGCGGGAGTTCAGGAGACCCAGTACTTC.

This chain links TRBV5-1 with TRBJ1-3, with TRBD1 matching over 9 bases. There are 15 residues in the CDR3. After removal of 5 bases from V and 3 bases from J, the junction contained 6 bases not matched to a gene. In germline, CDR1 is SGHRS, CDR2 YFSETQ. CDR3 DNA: TGCGCCAGCAGAGAACAGGGGGCAGATGGAAACACCATATATTTT. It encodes CASREQGADGNTIYF. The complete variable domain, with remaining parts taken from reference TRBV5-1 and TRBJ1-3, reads KAGVTQTPRYLIKTRGQQVTLSCSPISGHRSVSWYQQTPGQGLQFLFEYFSETQRNKGNFPGRFSGRQFSNSRSEMNVSTLELGDSALYLCASREQGADGNTIYFGEGSWLTVV.

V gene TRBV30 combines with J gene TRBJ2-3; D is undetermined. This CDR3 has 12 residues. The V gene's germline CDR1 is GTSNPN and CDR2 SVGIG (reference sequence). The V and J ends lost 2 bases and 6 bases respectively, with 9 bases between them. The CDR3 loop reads CAWSRGLDTQYF. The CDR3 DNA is TGTGCCTGGAGTCGTGGTTTGGATACGCAGTATTTT.

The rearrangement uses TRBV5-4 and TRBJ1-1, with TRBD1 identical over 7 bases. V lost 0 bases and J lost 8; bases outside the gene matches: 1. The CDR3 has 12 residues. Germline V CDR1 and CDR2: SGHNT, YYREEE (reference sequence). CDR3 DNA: TGTGCCAGCAGCTTGGCGGACAGGGAAGCTTTCTTT. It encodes CASSLADREAFF.

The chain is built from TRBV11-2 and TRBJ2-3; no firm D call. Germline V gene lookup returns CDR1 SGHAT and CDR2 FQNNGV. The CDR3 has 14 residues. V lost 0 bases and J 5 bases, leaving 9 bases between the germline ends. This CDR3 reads CASSLDVQEDTQYF. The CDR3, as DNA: TGTGCCAGCAGCTTAGATGTTCAGGAAGATACGCAGTATTTT.

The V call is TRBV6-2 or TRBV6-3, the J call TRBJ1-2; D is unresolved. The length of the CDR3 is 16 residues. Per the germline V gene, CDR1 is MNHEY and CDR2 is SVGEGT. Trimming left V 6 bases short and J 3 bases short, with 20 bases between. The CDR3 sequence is CASRPNVVKGDYGYTF. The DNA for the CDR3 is TGTGCCAGCAGACCCAACGTTGTGAAGGGTGACTATGGCTACACCTTC.

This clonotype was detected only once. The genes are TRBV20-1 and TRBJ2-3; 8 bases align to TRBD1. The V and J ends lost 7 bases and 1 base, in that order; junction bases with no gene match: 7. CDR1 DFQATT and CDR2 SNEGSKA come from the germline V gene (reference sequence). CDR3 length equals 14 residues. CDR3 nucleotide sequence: TGCAGTGTTCGCGCACAGGGGGGCACAGATACGCAGTATTTT. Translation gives CSVRAQGGTDTQYF.

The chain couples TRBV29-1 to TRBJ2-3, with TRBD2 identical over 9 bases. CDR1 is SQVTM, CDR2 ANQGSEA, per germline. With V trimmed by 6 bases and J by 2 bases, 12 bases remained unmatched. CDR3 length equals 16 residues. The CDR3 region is CSVPGGGGISTDTQYF. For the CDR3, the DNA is TGCAGCGTCCCAGGCGGGGGGGGCATTTCCACAGATACGCAGTATTTT.

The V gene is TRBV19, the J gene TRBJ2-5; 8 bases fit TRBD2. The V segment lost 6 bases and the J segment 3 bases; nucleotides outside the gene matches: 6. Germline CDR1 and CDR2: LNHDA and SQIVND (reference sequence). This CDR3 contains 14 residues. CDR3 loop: CASRRGAAEETQYF. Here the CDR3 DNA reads TGTGCCAGTAGGCGGGGGGCGGCCGAAGAGACCCAGTACTTC.

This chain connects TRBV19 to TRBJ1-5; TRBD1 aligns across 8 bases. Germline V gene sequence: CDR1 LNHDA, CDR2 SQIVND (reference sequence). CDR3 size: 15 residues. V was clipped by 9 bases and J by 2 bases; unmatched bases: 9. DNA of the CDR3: TGTGCCAGCGGGCCCCGGACAGGGCGCAATCAGCCCCAGCATTTT. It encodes CASGPRTGRNQPQHF.

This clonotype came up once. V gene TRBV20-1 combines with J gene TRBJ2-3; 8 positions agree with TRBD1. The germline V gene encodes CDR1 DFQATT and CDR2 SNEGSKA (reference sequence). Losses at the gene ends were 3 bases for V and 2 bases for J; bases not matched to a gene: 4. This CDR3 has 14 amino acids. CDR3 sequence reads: CSASGTGNTDTQYF. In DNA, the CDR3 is TGCAGTGCTAGCGGGACAGGAAACACAGATACGCAGTATTTT.

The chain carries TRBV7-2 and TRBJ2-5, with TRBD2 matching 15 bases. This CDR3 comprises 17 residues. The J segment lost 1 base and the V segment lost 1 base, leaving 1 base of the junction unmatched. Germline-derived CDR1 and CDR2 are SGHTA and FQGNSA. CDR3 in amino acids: CASSLGGLAGGQETQYF. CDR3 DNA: TGTGCCAGCAGCTTAGGGGGACTAGCGGGAGGCCAAGAGACCCAGTACTTC.

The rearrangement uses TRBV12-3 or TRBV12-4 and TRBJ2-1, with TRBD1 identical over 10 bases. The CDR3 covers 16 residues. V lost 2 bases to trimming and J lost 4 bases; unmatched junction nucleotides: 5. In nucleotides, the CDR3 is TGTGCCAGCAGTTTAATGAAGGGACAGGGGTACAATGAGCAGTTCTTC. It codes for CASSLMKGQGYNEQFF.

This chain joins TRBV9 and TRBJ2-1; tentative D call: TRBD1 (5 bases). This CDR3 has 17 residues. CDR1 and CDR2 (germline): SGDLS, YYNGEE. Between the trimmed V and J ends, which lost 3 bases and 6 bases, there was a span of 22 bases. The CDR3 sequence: CASSALGVVDSRNEQFF. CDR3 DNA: TGTGCCAGCAGCGCCCTAGGAGTGGTTGACAGCCGCAATGAGCAGTTCTTC.

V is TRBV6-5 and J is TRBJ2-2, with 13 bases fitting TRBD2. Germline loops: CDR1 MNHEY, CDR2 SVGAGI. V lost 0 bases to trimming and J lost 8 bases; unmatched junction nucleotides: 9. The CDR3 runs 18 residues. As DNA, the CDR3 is TGTGCCAGCAGTTACTCGATAAAACTAGCGGGGGGGCAAGGGGAGCTGTTTTTT. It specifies CASSYSIKLAGGQGELFF.

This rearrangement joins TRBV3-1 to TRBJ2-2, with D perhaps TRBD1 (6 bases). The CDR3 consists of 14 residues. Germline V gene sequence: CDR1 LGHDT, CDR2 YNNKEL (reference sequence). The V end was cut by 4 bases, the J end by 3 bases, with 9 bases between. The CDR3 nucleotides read TGTGCCAGCAGCCCTCACAGGGACACCGGGGAGCTGTTTTTT. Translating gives CASSPHRDTGELFF.

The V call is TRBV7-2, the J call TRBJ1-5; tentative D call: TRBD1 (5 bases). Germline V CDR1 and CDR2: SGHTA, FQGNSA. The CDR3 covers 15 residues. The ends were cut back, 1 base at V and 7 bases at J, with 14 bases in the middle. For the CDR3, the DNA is TGTGCCAGCAGCTTAGGTGACAGCTTTGGACAGCCCCAGCATTTT. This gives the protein CASSLGDSFGQPQHF.

In DNA form, the CDR3 reads TGTGCCAGCAGGGTATTGGGCGGGGCCAACGTCCTGACTTTC. It translates to CASRVLGGANVLTF. This chain connects TRBV4-2 to TRBJ2-6; D unclear. Germline V lookup: CDR1 LGHNA, CDR2 YNFKEQ. The V end lost 6 bases, the J end lost 4 bases, and 10 bases lay between the germline ends. The CDR3 runs 14 residues.

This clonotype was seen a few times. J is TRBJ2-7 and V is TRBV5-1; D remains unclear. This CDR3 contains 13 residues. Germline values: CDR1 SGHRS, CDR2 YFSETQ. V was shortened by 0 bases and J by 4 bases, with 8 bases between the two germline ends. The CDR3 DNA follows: TGCGCCAGCAGCTTGGGTTCTGTTTACGAGCAGTACTTC. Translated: CASSLGSVYEQYF.

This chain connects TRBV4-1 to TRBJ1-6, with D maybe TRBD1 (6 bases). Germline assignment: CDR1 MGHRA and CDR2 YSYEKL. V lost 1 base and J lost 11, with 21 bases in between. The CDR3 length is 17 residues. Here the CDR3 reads CASSQALVGGAGAPLHF. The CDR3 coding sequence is TGCGCCAGCAGCCAAGCCCTCGTGGGGGGCGCGGGGGCACCCCTCCACTTT.

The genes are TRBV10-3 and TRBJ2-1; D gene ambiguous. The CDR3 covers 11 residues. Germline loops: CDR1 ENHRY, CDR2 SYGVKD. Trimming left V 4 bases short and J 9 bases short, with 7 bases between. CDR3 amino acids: CAISGGAEQFF. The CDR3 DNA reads TGTGCCATCAGTGGCGGCGCTGAGCAGTTCTTC.